Shown below are 27 T cell receptor beta chains from a single sample sequenced in a study of spatial heterogeneity in lung cancer. Points from the study as a whole: Mutation tallies in tumors tracked expanded intratumoral alpha and beta TCR counts.

These receptors are not linked to any known antigen. As for time point: sample taken at primary tumor resection. TCRdb fed the 5' RACE reads into MiXCR, producing one record per CDR3 protein. The table includes more than 1,300 distinct CDR3 sequences, around 13% detected once. Here the sequenced sample was lung tumor tissue, taken at surgery. The receptor source for this set is a female donor with early-stage non-small cell lung cancer.

Turning to this clonotype: Within a library made for alpha chains, this beta chain is off target, and its count is uninformative. The rearrangement joins TRBV11-3 to TRBJ2-2; a weak D match, TRBD2 (6 bases). The ends were cut back, 5 bases at V and 2 bases at J, with 12 bases in the middle. The germline V gene encodes CDR1 SGHNT and CDR2 YENEEA. This CDR3 comprises 15 residues. The CDR3 coding sequence is TGTGCCAGCAGCAGGGACTCTACAAACACCGGGGAGCTGTTTTTT. Its translation is CASSRDSTNTGELFF.

A few counts support this clonotype. Found in a library prepared for alpha chains, this beta chain is an off-target read, and its abundance has little meaning. The rearrangement joins TRBV27 to TRBJ2-6; weak D call: TRBD1 (5 bases). The CDR3 is 14 residues long. The V gene lost 5 bases and the J gene lost 2 bases, with 7 bases spanning the gap. Looked up from germline, CDR1 is MNHEY and CDR2 is SMNVEV (reference sequence). As DNA, the CDR3 is TGTGCCAGCAGTGAAGGGGCTGGGGCCAACGTCCTGACTTTC. This gives the protein CASSEGAGANVLTF.

By proportion, this clonotype is medium-sized. For a library built for alpha chains, this beta chain is a stray read; little rests on its size. The genes are TRBV7-9 and TRBJ2-7, with D possibly TRBD2 on 5 matching bases. This CDR3 spans 12 amino acids. Trimming cost V 3 bases and J 5 bases, with 8 bases left between them. CDR1 and CDR2 (germline): SEHNR, FQNEAQ (reference sequence). The CDR3 loop reads CASSFGADEQYF. The DNA of the CDR3 is TGTGCCAGCAGCTTTGGAGCGGACGAGCAGTACTTC.

This clonotype is medium-sized by share. A library made for alpha chains picked up this beta chain off target, so its size means little. The chain uses TRBV4-2 and TRBJ1-2; D unresolved. The CDR3 is 16 amino acids. Germline CDR1 and CDR2: LGHNA and YNFKEQ. The V end was cut by 0 bases, the J end by 4 bases, with 15 bases between. The CDR3 DNA reads TGTGCCAGCAGCCAAGATTTCCAGATAGGGAGCTATGGCTACACCTTC. This sequence encodes CASSQDFQIGSYGYTF.

A note on this clonotype: A library made for alpha chains picked up this beta chain off target, so its size means little. The chain links TRBV2 to TRBJ2-7, with D perhaps matching TRBD2 (6 bases). This CDR3 has 15 residues. The V and J ends lost 1 base and 3 bases respectively, with 13 bases between them. Germline V gene data show CDR1 as SNHLY and CDR2 as FYNNEI. The CDR3 loop is CASSEGAGRYYEQYF. CDR3 DNA: TGTGCCAGCAGTGAAGGAGCGGGTCGATACTACGAGCAGTACTTC. The full variable domain, completed using reference TRBV2 and TRBJ2-7, is EPEVTQTPSHQVTQMGQEVILRCVPISNHLYFYWYRQILGQKVEFLVSFYNNEISEKSEIFDDQFSVERPDGSNFTLKIRSTKLEDSAMYFCASSEGAGRYYEQYFGPGTRLTVT.

This clonotype is judged large (0.1 to 1%). With the library built for alpha chains, this beta chain is off target and its frequency is not meaningful. V is TRBV6-6 and J is TRBJ1-1, with 11 nucleotides matching TRBD1. Trimming cost V 0 bases and J 5 bases; bases outside gene matches: 5. CDR1 and CDR2 (germline): MNHNY, SVGAGI (reference sequence). The CDR3 length is 16 residues. CDR3 sequence reads: CASSYSDRGRGTEAFF. The CDR3 DNA sequence: TGTGCCAGCAGTTACTCGGACAGGGGGCGAGGAACTGAAGCTTTCTTT.

Sample share makes this clonotype large. Little can be read into the size of this beta chain, an off-target read in a library designed for alpha chains. The chain combines TRBV6-2 or TRBV6-3 with TRBJ2-5; D possibly corresponds to TRBD1 (5 bases). V lost 9 bases to trimming and J lost 7 bases, with 15 bases between them. Germline V gene lookup returns CDR1 MNHEY and CDR2 SVGEGT. The CDR3 contains 12 residues. CDR3: CASGDDSRTQYF. Written as DNA, the CDR3 is TGTGCCAGTGGGGATGACAGCCGGACCCAGTACTTC.

Relative to its sample, this clonotype is large (0.1 to 1%). Being off target in a library aimed at alpha chains, this beta chain has a size of little meaning. The rearrangement links TRBV20-1 to TRBJ1-1; the D gene is possibly TRBD1 (6 bases). V was pared by 2 bases and J by 1 base, with 11 bases between. CDR1 is DFQATT and CDR2 is SNEGSKA in the germline V gene (reference sequence). The CDR3 sequence is 14 residues long. The CDR3 sequence is CSARHGQTNTEAFF. The CDR3 region has the DNA TGCAGTGCTAGACACGGACAGACGAACACTGAAGCTTTCTTT.

For this clonotype: The library was designed around alpha chains, so this beta chain is a stray read whose abundance carries little weight. J is TRBJ1-4 and V is TRBV28; 7 positions match TRBD1. The V gene's germline CDR1 is MDHEN and CDR2 SYDVKM. The CDR3 extends over 17 amino acids. The junction had 10 bases not matched to a gene; V was cut back by 2 bases and J by 4 bases. CDR3 in amino acids: CASSLELVGQFNEKLFF. DNA of the CDR3: TGTGCCAGCAGTTTAGAATTGGTGGGACAGTTTAATGAAAAACTGTTTTTT.

This clonotype is large within its sample. A library prepared for alpha chains yielded this beta chain as an off-target read; its size is of little meaning. The J gene is TRBJ1-4, the V gene TRBV20-1; D unresolved. Germline-derived CDR1 and CDR2 are DFQATT and SNEGSKA (reference sequence). Trimming took off 6 bases at V and 0 bases at J, with 11 bases between the two ends. This CDR3 contains 14 residues. CDR3 protein: CSAQNPATNEKLFF. The CDR3 DNA reads as TGCAGTGCCCAGAACCCTGCAACTAATGAAAAACTGTTTTTT.

This clonotype is termed medium-sized. This beta chain came through as a stray read in a library set up for alpha chains, and its size says little. J is TRBJ1-1 and V is TRBV4-3, with D maybe TRBD1 (6 bases). Germline values: CDR1 LGHNA, CDR2 YSLEER. Deletions cut 4 bases from V and 5 bases from J, with 11 bases between. The CDR3 sequence is 13 residues long. The CDR3 DNA reads as TGCGCCAGCAGCCCTCAGGGGTTAACTGAAGCTTTCTTT. This translates into CASSPQGLTEAFF.

With regard to this clonotype: Because the library targeted alpha chains, this beta chain is an off-target read whose size means little. V and J are TRBV5-1 and TRBJ1-2, with unresolved D. CDR3 length: 15 amino acids. The germline V gene has CDR1 SGHRS and CDR2 YFSETQ. Trimming cost V 3 bases and J 0 bases, with 12 bases left between them. CDR3 DNA sequence: TGCGCCAGCAGCTCGGGGTGGTCCTCTAACTATGGCTACACCTTC. Translated, it gives CASSSGWSSNYGYTF. The whole variable domain, remainder taken from reference TRBV5-1 and TRBJ1-2, is KAGVTQTPRYLIKTRGQQVTLSCSPISGHRSVSWYQQTPGQGLQFLFEYFSETQRNKGNFPGRFSGRQFSNSRSEMNVSTLELGDSALYLCASSSGWSSNYGYTFGSGTRLTVV.

This clonotype was seen many times. This beta chain is a stray read from a library made for alpha chains; its abundance is not meaningful. The chain combines TRBV7-6 with TRBJ2-7, with D perhaps assigned TRBD1 or TRBD2 (5 bases each). The V and J ends lost 2 bases and 3 bases respectively, with 11 bases between them. Germline-derived CDR1 and CDR2 are SGHVS and FNYEAQ. This CDR3 contains 14 residues. CDR3 loop: CASSLFRDGYEQYF. For the CDR3, the DNA is TGTGCCAGCAGCTTATTTAGGGACGGCTACGAGCAGTACTTC.

This clonotype was detected only once. Little can be read into the size of this beta chain, an off-target read in a library designed for alpha chains. This rearrangement joins TRBV6-1 to TRBJ2-3, with 14 positions matching TRBD2. CDR1 and CDR2 (germline): MNHNS, SASEGT. This CDR3 spans 16 amino acids. V was clipped by 6 bases and J by 9 bases; unmatched bases: 11. In nucleotides, the CDR3 is TGTGCCAGCAGCCGAGGGACTAGCGGGGGCCGAGCCACGCAGTATTTT. Translation gives CASSRGTSGGRATQYF.

As regards this clonotype: The size of this beta chain means little, since it is a stray read in a library made for alpha chains. The chain recombines TRBV20-1 with TRBJ2-3, with 8 positions matching TRBD2. J was trimmed by 4 bases and V by 3 bases; bases with no gene match: 3. Germline V gene lookup returns CDR1 DFQATT and CDR2 SNEGSKA (reference sequence). CDR3 length equals 13 residues. The CDR3 DNA reads TGCAGTGCTAGTGCTAGCGGGCCAGATACGCAGTATTTT. The encoded protein is CSASASGPDTQYF.

This clonotype is labeled medium-sized. This beta chain lies outside the target of a library built for alpha chains; its clone size means little. This chain uses TRBV19 with TRBJ2-1; 13 nucleotides match TRBD2. Trimming cost V 2 bases and J 7 bases; bases outside gene matches: 8. The CDR3 consists of 17 residues. Germline assignment: CDR1 LNHDA and CDR2 SQIVND (reference sequence). DNA of the CDR3: TGTGCCAGTAGTATATTTACTAGCGGGGGGGCCCTGAATGAGCAGTTCTTC. Protein sequence: CASSIFTSGGALNEQFF.

In its sample, this clonotype is medium-sized. Since it is a stray read in a library aimed at alpha chains, this beta chain has a size that is not meaningful. The genes are TRBV10-3 and TRBJ1-4; D gene unclear. V dropped 6 bases and J dropped 0 bases, with 8 bases sitting between them. The germline CDR1 and CDR2 sequences are ENHRY and SYGVKD. The CDR3 has 14 amino acids. The CDR3 nucleotides read TGTGCCATCAGGCCGGCTGCAACTAATGAAAAACTGTTTTTT. It translates to CAIRPAATNEKLFF.

This clonotype rates as medium-sized. Within a library made for alpha chains, this beta chain is off target, and its count is uninformative. V gene TRBV20-1 combines with J gene TRBJ2-5; the D gene is possibly TRBD2 (5 bases). CDR3 length: 13 residues. The V gene's germline CDR1 is DFQATT and CDR2 SNEGSKA (reference sequence). Trimming cost V 5 bases and J 2 bases, with 12 bases left between them. The CDR3 protein is CSAARTLQETQYF. DNA of the CDR3: TGCAGTGCTGCGCGGACTCTTCAAGAGACCCAGTACTTC.

In this sample, this clonotype is medium-sized. This beta chain is an unintended read in a library built for alpha chains; its size means little. This chain joins TRBV20-1 and TRBJ1-5, with D possibly being TRBD1 (6 bases). CDR1 DFQATT and CDR2 SNEGSKA come from the germline V gene (reference sequence). The V end lost 5 bases, the J end lost 6 bases, and 11 bases lay between the germline ends. This CDR3 comprises 12 residues. CDR3 bases: TGCAGTGCTGAACAGGGAAGTCAGCCCCAGCATTTT. It specifies CSAEQGSQPQHF.

In this sample, this clonotype turned up many times. A library prepared for alpha chains yielded this beta chain as an off-target read; its size is of little meaning. The rearrangement joins TRBV7-2 to TRBJ2-5, with 8 bases fitting TRBD2. The CDR3 has 16 amino acids. Per germline, CDR1 SGHTA and CDR2 FQGNSA. The junction had 6 bases not matched to a gene; V was cut back by 1 base and J by 2 bases. In DNA form, the CDR3 reads TGTGCCAGCAGCTTAGTAGCAGCGGGGGAACAAGAGACCCAGTACTTC. The encoded protein is CASSLVAAGEQETQYF.

With regard to this clonotype: A library made for alpha chains picked up this beta chain off target, so its size means little. V usage is TRBV4-3 and J usage is TRBJ2-2; 12 positions agree with TRBD2. This CDR3 comprises 17 residues. The germline gives CDR1 LGHNA, CDR2 YSLEER. V lost 4 bases and J lost 6; bases outside the gene matches: 9. The CDR3 here is CASSRGTSGSYAGELFF. The CDR3 nucleotides read TGCGCCAGCAGCCGAGGGACTAGCGGGTCCTATGCCGGGGAGCTGTTTTTT.

This clonotype was counted ten times or more. Because this beta chain is a stray read in a library intended to capture alpha chains, its abundance should not be given much weight. The rearrangement joins TRBV27 to TRBJ2-1, with D possibly matching TRBD1 (6 bases). The germline CDR1 and CDR2 sequences are MNHEY and SMNVEV (reference sequence). The CDR3 runs to 13 residues. Trimming left V 5 bases short and J 14 bases short, with 19 bases between. The CDR3 loop reads CASSQALGTNKFF. Here the CDR3 DNA reads TGTGCCAGCAGTCAGGCTTTGGGGACAAATAAGTTCTTC.

This clonotype rates as large. The library was built for alpha chains, so this beta chain is an off-target read and its size means little. CDR3: CASSQSTGVEKLFF. Written as DNA, the CDR3 is TGTGCCAGCAGCCAGTCGACAGGGGTGGAAAAACTGTTTTTT. The V and J genes are TRBV3-1 and TRBJ1-4; 8 positions agree with TRBD1. CDR1 is LGHDT and CDR2 is YNNKEL in the germline V gene (reference sequence). This CDR3 is 14 amino acids long. Losses at the gene ends were 3 bases for V and 8 bases for J; bases not matched to a gene: 5.

By proportion, this clonotype is medium-sized. This beta chain represents an off-target read in a library built for alpha chains; its size is of limited meaning. This rearrangement joins TRBV18 to TRBJ2-1; D gene ambiguous. Trimming took 0 bases from V and 2 from J, leaving 5 bases between them. Per germline, CDR1 KGHSH and CDR2 LQKENI. This CDR3 is built from 14 residues. CDR3 loop: CASSPPSTYNEQFF. For the CDR3, the DNA is TGTGCCAGCTCACCACCTTCAACCTACAATGAGCAGTTCTTC.

By share, this clonotype ranks as medium-sized (0.01 to 0.1%). This beta chain lies outside the target of a library built for alpha chains; its clone size means little. This chain connects TRBV27 to TRBJ2-7; D might be TRBD1 (6 bases). CDR1 and CDR2 (germline): MNHEY, SMNVEV (reference sequence). The CDR3 spans 16 residues. The V end lost 5 bases, the J end lost 0 bases, and 17 bases lay between the germline ends. CDR3 region: CASSALPTGFSYEQYF. The CDR3 nucleotides are TGTGCCAGCAGTGCGCTACCCACAGGGTTCTCCTACGAGCAGTACTTC.

In this sample, this clonotype is medium-sized. The library was designed around alpha chains, so this beta chain is a stray read whose abundance carries little weight. The rearrangement joins TRBV3-1 to TRBJ2-3; TRBD2 matches 8 bases. J was trimmed by 4 bases and V by 3 bases; bases with no gene match: 3. Germline CDR1 LGHDT, CDR2 YNNKEL (reference sequence). The CDR3 has 14 amino acids. The CDR3 DNA is TGTGCCAGCAGCCAGCACGGGAGGGCAGATACGCAGTATTTT. This codes for CASSQHGRADTQYF.

Judged by abundance, this clonotype is medium-sized. Within a library made for alpha chains, this beta chain is off target, and its count is uninformative. The chain recombines TRBV7-8 with TRBJ1-5; 11 nucleotides line up with TRBD1. Germline CDR1 reads SGHVS; CDR2 reads FQNEAQ. The CDR3 runs 17 residues. V was pared by 3 bases and J by 2 bases, with 6 bases of the junction left unmatched. Here the CDR3 DNA reads TGTGCCAGCAGCTTGAGGACAGGGGGCAGGGGCAATCAGCCCCAGCATTTT. This encodes CASSLRTGGRGNQPQHF.